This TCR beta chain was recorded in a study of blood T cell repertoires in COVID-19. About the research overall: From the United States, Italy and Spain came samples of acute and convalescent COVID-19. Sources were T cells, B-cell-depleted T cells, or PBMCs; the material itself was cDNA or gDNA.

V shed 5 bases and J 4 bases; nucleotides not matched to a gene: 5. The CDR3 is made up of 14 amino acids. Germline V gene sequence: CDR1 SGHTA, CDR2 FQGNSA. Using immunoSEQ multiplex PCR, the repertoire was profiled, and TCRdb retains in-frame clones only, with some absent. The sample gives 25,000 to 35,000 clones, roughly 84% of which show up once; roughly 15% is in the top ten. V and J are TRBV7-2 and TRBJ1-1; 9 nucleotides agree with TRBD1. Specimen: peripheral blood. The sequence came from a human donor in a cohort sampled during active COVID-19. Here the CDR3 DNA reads TGTGCCAGCAGCGAACAGGGGGCGGGCACTGAAGCTTTCTTT. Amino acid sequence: CASSEQGAGTEAFF.